These 9 T cell receptor beta chains originate from one sample sequenced in a study of T cell responses to AZD1222 COVID-19 vaccine. Method: immunoSEQ multiplex PCR; TCRdb's copy keeps in-frame clones and lacks some. The repertoire has 150,000 to 200,000 clones, 92% of them found once; the top ten carry more than 1.5%. The specimen comprised peripheral blood, sampled 28 days after the second AZD1222 dose. The receptors were gathered from an adult who received the AZD1222 COVID-19 vaccine.

As DNA, the CDR3 is TGTGCCAGCTCACTACCCTGGGACAGCGGGGAGCTGTTTTTT. This gives the protein CASSLPWDSGELFF. This sequence joins TRBV18 and TRBJ2-2, with 7 bases fitting TRBD1. The V and J ends lost 4 bases and 7 bases, in that order; junction bases with no gene match: 6. CDR3 size: 14 residues. Per the germline V gene, CDR1 is KGHSH and CDR2 is LQKENI. Variable domain in full (rest from reference TRBV18 and TRBJ2-2): NAGVMQNPRHLVRRRGQEARLRCSPMKGHSHVYWYRQLPEEGLKFMVYLQKENIIDESGMPKERFSAEFPKEGPSILRIQQVVRGDSAAYFCASSLPWDSGELFFGEGSRLTVL.

In this sample, this clone turned up a few times. V is TRBV21-1 and J is TRBJ2-7; TRBD2, the table's D call, was not compared with the DNA. TRBV21-1 is a pseudogene segment. This CDR3 region has 16 residues. The CDR3 DNA reads as TGTGCCAGCAGCACTCAGCCGTGCGGTAGCTCCTACGAGCAGTACTTC. Its translation is CASSTQPCGSSYEQYF.

The CDR3 here is CASSWGAEFNGYTF. DNA of the CDR3: TGTGCCAGCAGCTGGGGGGCGGAATTCAATGGCTACACCTTC. V usage is TRBV5-6 and J usage is TRBJ1-2; tentatively, D is TRBD1 (6 bases). This CDR3 region has 14 residues. CDR1 is SGHDT, CDR2 YYEEEE, per germline. Trimming cost V 3 bases and J 6 bases, with 15 bases left between them.

This chain links TRBV19 with TRBJ2-2; 7 bases match TRBD2. The CDR3 spans 14 residues. Unmatched junction bases numbered 9, after V lost 9 bases and J lost 5 bases. The germline CDR1 and CDR2 sequences are LNHDA and SQIVND (reference sequence). The CDR3 reads CASRDYGLTGELFF. CDR3 bases: TGTGCCAGCCGGGACTATGGGCTAACCGGGGAGCTGTTTTTT.

This rearrangement joins TRBV7-2 to TRBJ2-2; tentative D call: TRBD1 (5 bases). Trimming removed 2 bases from V and 6 bases from J, with 25 bases in between. The CDR3 spans 19 residues. Germline CDR1 SGHTA, CDR2 FQGNSA. CDR3 DNA: TGTGCCAGCAGCTTAATTAATGGGGTGCAGGGTGATGGGGCCGGGGAGCTGTTTTTT. Protein: CASSLINGVQGDGAGELFF. Full variable domain (rest looked up from reference TRBV7-2 and TRBJ2-2): GAGVSQSPSNKVTEKGKDVELRCDPISGHTALYWYRQSLGQGLEFLIYFQGNSAPDKSGLPSDRFSAERTGGSVSTLTIQRTQQEDSAVYLCASSLINGVQGDGAGELFFGEGSRLTVL.

This chain connects TRBV2 to TRBJ1-1; 8 positions agree with TRBD1. The V gene end was trimmed by 3 bases and the J gene end by 1 base; junction bases not matched to a gene: 7. The length of the CDR3 is 16 residues. CDR1 and CDR2 (germline): SNHLY, FYNNEI. The chain's CDR3 is CASSDGTGRWNTEAFF. CDR3 coding DNA: TGTGCCAGCAGTGATGGGACAGGAAGGTGGAACACTGAAGCTTTCTTT. The full variable domain, its missing parts supplied by reference TRBV2 and TRBJ1-1, is EPEVTQTPSHQVTQMGQEVILRCVPISNHLYFYWYRQILGQKVEFLVSFYNNEISEKSEIFDDQFSVERPDGSNFTLKIRSTKLEDSAMYFCASSDGTGRWNTEAFFGQGTRLTVV.

CDR3 sequence: CAISEGRNTEAFF. The CDR3, as DNA: TGTGCCATCAGTGAGGGAAGGAACACTGAAGCTTTCTTT. The chain carries TRBV10-3 and TRBJ1-1; D ambiguous. The CDR3 is made up of 13 amino acids. Germline lookup yields CDR1 ENHRY and CDR2 SYGVKD. With 2 bases removed from V and 1 base from J, the gap between germline ends came to 5 bases.

The V and J genes are TRBV6-5 and TRBJ1-2; 9 bases fit TRBD1. V lost 5 bases to trimming and J lost 7 bases; unmatched junction nucleotides: 5. CDR3 size: 13 residues. Germline values: CDR1 MNHEY, CDR2 SVGAGI. The CDR3 DNA is TGTGCCAGCAGTCCCCTGACAGGGGGTGGCTACACCTTC. It translates to CASSPLTGGGYTF.

The chain has TRBV7-9 and TRBJ1-1; the D gene is possibly TRBD1 (5 bases). V was clipped by 6 bases and J by 4 bases, with 15 bases between them. There are 14 residues in the CDR3. CDR1 SEHNR and CDR2 FQNEAQ come from the germline V gene (reference sequence). In DNA, the CDR3 is TGTGCCAGCAGACTGGGCAGGGCGGGCACTGAAGCTTTCTTT. Protein sequence: CASRLGRAGTEAFF.